The rows below give T cell receptor beta chains drawn from one sample of a study of cytomegalovirus exposure and HLA in healthy donors. Here immunoSEQ multiplex PCR was the method, and the copy in TCRdb shows in-frame clones only, minus some. The table lists approximately 150,000 clones, 70% to 85% of them singletons. Sequencing input: PBMCs. The origin of the receptors is a man aged 25-40 years in good health and CMV-seropositive. The conserved cysteine and the conserved F or W are not part of the CDR3 here. D genes are given only for firm matches.

TRBJ2-7	TRBV11-3	TRBD1	ASSSDRGGIEQY
TRBJ2-7	TRBV4-1	NA	ASSQVGANSYEQY
TRBJ1-2	TRBV7-9	TRBD1	ASSLETGRGYT
TRBJ2-7	TRBV5-6	NA	ASSLGQASYEQY
TRBJ2-3	TRBV7-2	NA	ASSLTVEDTQY
TRBJ2-5	TRBV29-1	TRBD1	SVLWTGGETQY
TRBJ2-4	TRBV19	NA	ASTSSEGAKNIQY
TRBJ1-6	TRBV27	TRBD1	ASISNRGRSLHTPLH
TRBJ1-5	TRBV4-1	TRBD1	ASSPQGRDQPQH
TRBJ2-2	TRBV25-1	TRBD1	ASSEIGTENTGELF
TRBJ1-6	TRBV7-2	TRBD1	ASSLSSQGGSPLH
TRBJ1-1	TRBV6-1	NA	ASSEGHSNTEAF
TRBJ2-5	TRBV29-1	TRBD1	SVDGTETQETQY
TRBJ2-2	TRBV6-1	TRBD1	ASRDRPFAGELF
TRBJ1-1	TRBV7-9	NA	ASSPVSEAF
TRBJ2-7	TRBV6-5	TRBD2	ASRVTSGASYEQY
TRBJ1-2	TRBV18	NA	ASSPPQGLGYGYT
TRBJ1-2	TRBV5-1	NA	ASSLGQGYQNNYGYT
TRBJ2-7	TRBV7-9	NA	ASSFQGGYEQY
TRBJ2-1	TRBV7-9	TRBD2	ATAGVRYNEQF
TRBJ1-5	TRBV30	NA	AWSVIDGGAQPQH
TRBJ2-7	TRBV4-1	NA	ASSQGSGRSSYEQY
TRBJ2-2	TRBV5-1	NA	ASSVADSRNTGELF
TRBJ1-4	TRBV4-1	NA	ASSPARQTEKLF
TRBJ2-7	TRBV10-2	NA	ASSGYSYEQY
TRBJ2-7	TRBV6-1	TRBD1	ASSAGTGTYEQY
TRBJ1-6	TRBV18	NA	ASSTDGGPQN